This TCR beta chain emerged from a study of T cells in Graves' hyperthyroidism and ophthalmopathy. RNA transcripts gave rise to amplified TCR beta CDR3 regions. RT-PCR in the first round (using the HTBI primer set) targeted the TCR CDR3. One entry per CDR3 protein, called by TCRdb with MiXCR from the multiplex PCR reads. The sample carries hundreds of thousands of distinct CDR3 sequences, around 39% recorded once. This clonotype occurred many times. CDR1 and CDR2 (germline): WSHSY, SAAADI. Trimming removed 11 bases from V and 7 bases from J; junction bases left unmatched: 9. This CDR3 contains 12 residues.

The sample consisted of blood. The gene calls are TRBV10-2 and TRBJ2-5; TRBD2 matches 8 bases. This sequence originates from a man younger than 30 with Graves' hyperthyroidism. The CDR3 DNA follows: TGCGCCGGCCGAAATCTAGCGGGGACCCAGTACTTC. The encoded protein is CAGRNLAGTQYF.